This T cell receptor beta chain was captured by sequencing in a study of regulatory T cells in long-lasting Graves disease. The CDR3 totals 14 residues. Germline values: CDR1 SNHLY, CDR2 FYNNEI. Trimming cost V 6 bases and J 5 bases, with 14 bases left between them. Study-level results: Peripheral blood was the sole material, not thyroid tissue. Fewer public clonotypes were shared by new patients (around 1,000) than by persistent patients (2,741).

The time point: persistent/refractory GD, antithyroid drugs over 5 years with positive TRAb. Generation of the TCR library employed RNA extracted from PBMCs. TCR beta libraries were built with iRepertoire HTBI primers and Arm-PCR of CDR3 regions. Under the authors' procedure: Gene usage covered approximately 65 TRBV and around 15 TRBJ segments. A single record per CDR3 protein comes from TCRdb applying MiXCR to the multiplex PCR reads. For this entry, the V and J calls and clone size follow TCRdb and not the study's own pipeline. This sample has about 430,000 distinct CDR3 sequences, with around 23% found just once. Points on this clonotype: Its target is unknown.

The chain carries TRBV2 and TRBJ2-1, with D maybe TRBD1 (6 bases). The starting material was peripheral blood mononuclear cells (PBMCs), obtained when the disease was refractory, from a patient treated with antithyroid drugs. The origin of this receptor is a female donor with Graves disease. CDR3 loop: CASSLRDTNNEQFF. The DNA of the CDR3 is TGTGCCAGCAGCCTCCGGGACACCAACAATGAGCAGTTCTTC.